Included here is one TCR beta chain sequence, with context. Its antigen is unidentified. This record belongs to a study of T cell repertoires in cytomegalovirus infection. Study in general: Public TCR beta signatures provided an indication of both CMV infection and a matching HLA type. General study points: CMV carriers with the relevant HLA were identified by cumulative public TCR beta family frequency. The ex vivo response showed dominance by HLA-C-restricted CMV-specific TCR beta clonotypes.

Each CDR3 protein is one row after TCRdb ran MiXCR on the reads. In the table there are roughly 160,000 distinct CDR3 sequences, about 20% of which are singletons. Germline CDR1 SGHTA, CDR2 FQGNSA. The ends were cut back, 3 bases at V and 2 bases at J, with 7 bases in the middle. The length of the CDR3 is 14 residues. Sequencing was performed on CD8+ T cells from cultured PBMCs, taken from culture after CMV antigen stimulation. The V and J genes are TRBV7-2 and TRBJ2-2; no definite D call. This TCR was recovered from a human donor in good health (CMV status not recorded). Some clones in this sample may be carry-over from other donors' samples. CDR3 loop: CASSFQANTGELFF. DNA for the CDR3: TGTGCCAGCAGCTTCCAGGCAAACACCGGGGAGCTGTTTTTT.